This TCR beta chain appears in the sequencing data of a study of shared clonotypes between healthy human individuals. The CDR3 is 11 residues long. Trimming pared 6 bases from V and 6 bases from J, leaving 6 bases between. In germline, CDR1 is ENHRY, CDR2 SYGVKD. As to this clone: This same CDR3 is encoded by further DNA sequences in the sample.

The sorted-subset replicate PCRs were given about 200 ng DNA, which is 30,000 or so T cell genomes. Sequencing used immunoSEQ multiplex PCR; TCRdb keeps in-frame clones, though not all of them. The sample contains 2 million to 2.5 million clones, nearly 97% of which appear only once. Sequenced input: naive CD4+ T cells sorted from blood. The subset is: CD45RA+ positively selected. The source is a man younger than 30 in good health. The V and J genes are TRBV10-3 and TRBJ2-1; a weak D match, TRBD1 (6 bases). The DNA for the CDR3 is TGTGCCATCAGACAGGGCAATGAGCAGTTCTTC. It is translated as CAIRQGNEQFF.